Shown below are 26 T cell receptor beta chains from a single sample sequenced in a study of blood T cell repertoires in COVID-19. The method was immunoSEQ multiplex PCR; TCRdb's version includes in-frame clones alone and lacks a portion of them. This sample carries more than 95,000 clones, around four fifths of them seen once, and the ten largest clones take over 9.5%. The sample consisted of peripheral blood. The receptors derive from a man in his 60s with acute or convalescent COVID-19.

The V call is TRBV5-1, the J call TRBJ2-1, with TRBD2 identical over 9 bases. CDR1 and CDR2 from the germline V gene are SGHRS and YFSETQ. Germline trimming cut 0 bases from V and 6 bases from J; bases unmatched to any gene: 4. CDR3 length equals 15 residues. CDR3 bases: TGCGCCAGCAGCTTGGGACTAGCGGCCTCCAATGAGCAGTTCTTC. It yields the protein CASSLGLAASNEQFF.

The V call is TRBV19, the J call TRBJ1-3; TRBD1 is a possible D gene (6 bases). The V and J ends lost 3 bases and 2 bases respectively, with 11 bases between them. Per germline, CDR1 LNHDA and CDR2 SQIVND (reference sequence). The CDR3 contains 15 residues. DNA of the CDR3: TGTGCCAGTAGTATTAGGACAGTTCCTGGAAACACCATATATTTT. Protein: CASSIRTVPGNTIYF.

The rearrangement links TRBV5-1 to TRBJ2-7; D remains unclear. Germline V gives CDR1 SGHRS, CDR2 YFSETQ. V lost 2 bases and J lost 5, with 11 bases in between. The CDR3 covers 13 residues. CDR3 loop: CASSLTSRDEQYF. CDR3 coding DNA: TGCGCCAGCAGCTTAACGAGCCGGGACGAGCAGTACTTC.

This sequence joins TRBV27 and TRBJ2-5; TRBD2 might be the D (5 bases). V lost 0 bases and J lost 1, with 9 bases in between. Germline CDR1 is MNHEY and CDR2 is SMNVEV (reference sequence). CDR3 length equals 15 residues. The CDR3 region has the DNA TGTGCCAGCAGTTTATCGTTTAGCGCCCAAGAGACCCAGTACTTC. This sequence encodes CASSLSFSAQETQYF.

CDR3 nucleotides: TGTGCCAGCAGGCGACAGGGGCCGGGCGAGCAGTACTTC. Residues: CASRRQGPGEQYF. The rearrangement uses TRBV2 and TRBJ2-7, with 8 bases matching TRBD1. Germline CDR1 is SNHLY and CDR2 is FYNNEI. Unmatched junction bases numbered 7, after V lost 6 bases and J lost 6 bases. This CDR3 has 13 residues.

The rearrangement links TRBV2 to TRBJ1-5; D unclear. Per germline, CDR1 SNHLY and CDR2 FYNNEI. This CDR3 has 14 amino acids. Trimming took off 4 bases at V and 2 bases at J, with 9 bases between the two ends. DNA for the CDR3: TGTGCCAGCAGTGGGCTTACCGGCAATCAGCCCCAGCATTTT. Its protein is CASSGLTGNQPQHF.

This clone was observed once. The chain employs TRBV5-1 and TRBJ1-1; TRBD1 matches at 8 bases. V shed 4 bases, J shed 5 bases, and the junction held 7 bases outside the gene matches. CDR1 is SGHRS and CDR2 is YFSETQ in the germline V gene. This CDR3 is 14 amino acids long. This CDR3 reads CASSPQGQETEAFF. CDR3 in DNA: TGCGCCAGCAGCCCCCAGGGACAGGAGACTGAAGCTTTCTTT.

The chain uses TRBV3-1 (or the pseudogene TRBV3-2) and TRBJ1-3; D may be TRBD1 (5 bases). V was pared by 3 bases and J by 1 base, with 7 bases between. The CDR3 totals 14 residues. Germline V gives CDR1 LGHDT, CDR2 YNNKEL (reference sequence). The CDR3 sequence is CASSHTGSGNTIYF. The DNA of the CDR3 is TGTGCCAGCAGCCACACAGGTTCTGGAAACACCATATATTTT.

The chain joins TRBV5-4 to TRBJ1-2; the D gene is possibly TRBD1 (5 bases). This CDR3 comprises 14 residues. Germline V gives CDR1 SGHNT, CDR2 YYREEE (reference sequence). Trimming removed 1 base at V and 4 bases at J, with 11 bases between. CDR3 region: CASSLMDTSYGYTF. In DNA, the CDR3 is TGTGCCAGCAGCTTGATGGACACCAGCTATGGCTACACCTTC.

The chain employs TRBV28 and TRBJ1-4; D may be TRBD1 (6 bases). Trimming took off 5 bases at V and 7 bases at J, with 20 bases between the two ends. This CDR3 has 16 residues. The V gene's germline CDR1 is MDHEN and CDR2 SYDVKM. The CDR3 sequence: CASSQGGGVRREKLFF. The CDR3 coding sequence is TGTGCCAGCAGTCAAGGGGGTGGGGTCCGACGTGAAAAACTGTTTTTT.

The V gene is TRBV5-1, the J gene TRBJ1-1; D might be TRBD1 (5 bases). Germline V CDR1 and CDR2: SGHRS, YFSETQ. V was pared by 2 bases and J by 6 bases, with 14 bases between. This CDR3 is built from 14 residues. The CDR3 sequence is CASSFGGEQAEAFF. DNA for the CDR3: TGCGCCAGCAGCTTCGGGGGGGAACAGGCTGAAGCTTTCTTT.

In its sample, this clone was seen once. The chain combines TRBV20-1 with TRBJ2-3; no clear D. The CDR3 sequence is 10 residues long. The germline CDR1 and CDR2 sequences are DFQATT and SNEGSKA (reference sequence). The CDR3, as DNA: TGCACCCCACATGCAGATACGCAGTATTTT. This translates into CTPHADTQYF.

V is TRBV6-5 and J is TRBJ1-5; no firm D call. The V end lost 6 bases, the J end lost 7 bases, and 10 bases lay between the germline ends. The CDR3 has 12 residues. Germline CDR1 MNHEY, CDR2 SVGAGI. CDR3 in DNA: TGTGCCAGCAGGGGTCCGGGGCAGCCCCAGCATTTT. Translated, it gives CASRGPGQPQHF.

CDR3 sequence: CASMYSFGLGNTIYF. The CDR3 bases are TGTGCCAGCATGTATAGCTTCGGTCTGGGAAACACCATATATTTT. This chain joins TRBV27 and TRBJ1-3; D unresolved. Trimming left V 7 bases short and J 4 bases short, with 17 bases between. The CDR3 length is 15 residues. CDR1 and CDR2 from the germline V gene are MNHEY and SMNVEV (reference sequence).

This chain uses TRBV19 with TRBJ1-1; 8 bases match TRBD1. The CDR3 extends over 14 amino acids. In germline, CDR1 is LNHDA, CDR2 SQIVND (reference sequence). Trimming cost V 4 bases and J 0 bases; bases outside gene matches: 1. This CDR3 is CASSRDRMNTEAFF. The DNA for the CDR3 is TGTGCCAGTAGTAGGGACAGGATGAACACTGAAGCTTTCTTT.

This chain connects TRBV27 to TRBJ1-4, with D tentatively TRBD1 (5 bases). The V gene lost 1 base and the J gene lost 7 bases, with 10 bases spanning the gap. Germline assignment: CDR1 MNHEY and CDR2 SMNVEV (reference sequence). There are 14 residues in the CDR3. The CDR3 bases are TGTGCCAGCAGTTTATTGGGGGGTTCTGAAAAACTGTTTTTT. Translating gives CASSLLGGSEKLFF.

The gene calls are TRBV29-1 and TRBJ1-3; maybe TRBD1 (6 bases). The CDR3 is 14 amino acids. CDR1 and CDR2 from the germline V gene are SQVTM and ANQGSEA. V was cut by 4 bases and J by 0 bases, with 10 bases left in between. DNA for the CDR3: TGCAGCGTTGTACCGGGACACTCTGGAAACACCATATATTTT. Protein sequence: CSVVPGHSGNTIYF.

CDR3 sequence (DNA): TGTGCCAGCAGTTACTCAGGGGACCAGGGGACAGGAGATGGAACCTTC. Protein sequence: CASSYSGDQGTGDGTF. The chain recombines TRBV6-5 with TRBJ1-2; 8 nucleotides line up with TRBD1. The CDR3 length is 16 residues. Losses at the gene ends were 0 bases for V and 14 bases for J; bases not matched to a gene: 17. The V gene's germline CDR1 is MNHEY and CDR2 SVGAGI.

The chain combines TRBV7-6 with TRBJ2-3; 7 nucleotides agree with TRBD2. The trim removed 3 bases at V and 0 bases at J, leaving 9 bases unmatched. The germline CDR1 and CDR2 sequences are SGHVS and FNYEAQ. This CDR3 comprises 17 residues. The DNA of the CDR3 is TGTGCCAGCAGCTTCGCGGGCACGGGACTAAGCACAGATACGCAGTATTTT. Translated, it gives CASSFAGTGLSTDTQYF.

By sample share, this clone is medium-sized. In nucleotides, the CDR3 is TGTGCCAGCAGTCCCCCCGCCGGGACAGGGACTGGCAATGAGCAGTTCTTC. Its protein product is CASSPPAGTGTGNEQFF. The rearrangement uses TRBV27 and TRBJ2-1; 9 nucleotides match TRBD1. V shed 5 bases and J 6 bases; nucleotides not matched to a gene: 14. The germline V gene encodes CDR1 MNHEY and CDR2 SMNVEV (reference sequence). The CDR3 is made up of 17 amino acids.

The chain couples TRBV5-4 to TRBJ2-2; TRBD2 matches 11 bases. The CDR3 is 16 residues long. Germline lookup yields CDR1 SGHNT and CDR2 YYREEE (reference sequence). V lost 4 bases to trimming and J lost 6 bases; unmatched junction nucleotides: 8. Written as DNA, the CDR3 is TGTGCCAGCAGCCTAAAGACTAGCGGGATCCCCGGGGAGCTGTTTTTT. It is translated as CASSLKTSGIPGELFF.

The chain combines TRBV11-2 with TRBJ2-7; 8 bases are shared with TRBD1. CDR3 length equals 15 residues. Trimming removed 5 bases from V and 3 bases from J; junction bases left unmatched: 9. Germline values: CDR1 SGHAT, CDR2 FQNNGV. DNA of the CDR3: TGTGCCAGCAGCCAAAGGCGGACAGGGTACTACGAGCAGTACTTC. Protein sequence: CASSQRRTGYYEQYF.

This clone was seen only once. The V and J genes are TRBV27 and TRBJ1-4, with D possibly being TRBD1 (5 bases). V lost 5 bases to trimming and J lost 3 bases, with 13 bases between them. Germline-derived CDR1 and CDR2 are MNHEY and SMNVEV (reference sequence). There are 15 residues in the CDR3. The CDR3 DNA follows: TGTGCCAGCAGTCCCCGGGACTTACCTAATGAAAAACTGTTTTTT. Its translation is CASSPRDLPNEKLFF.

CDR3 residues: CASRSSSGTDTQYF. Here the CDR3 DNA reads TGTGCCAGCAGAAGTAGTTCTGGCACAGATACGCAGTATTTT. The chain uses TRBV6-4 and TRBJ2-3; no definite D call. Trimming pared 6 bases from V and 1 base from J, leaving 11 bases between. This CDR3 is built from 14 residues. Germline loops: CDR1 MRHNA, CDR2 SNTAGT.

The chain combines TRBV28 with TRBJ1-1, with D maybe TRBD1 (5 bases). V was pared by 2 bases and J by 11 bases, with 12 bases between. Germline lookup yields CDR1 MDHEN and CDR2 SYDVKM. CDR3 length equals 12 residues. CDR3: CASSLPTSGAFF. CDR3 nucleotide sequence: TGTGCCAGCAGTTTACCGACATCAGGGGCTTTCTTT.

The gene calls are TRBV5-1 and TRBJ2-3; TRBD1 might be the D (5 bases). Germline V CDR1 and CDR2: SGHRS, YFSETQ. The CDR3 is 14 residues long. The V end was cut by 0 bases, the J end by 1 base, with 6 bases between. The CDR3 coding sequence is TGCGCCAGCAGCTTGGCCAGGGGCACAGATACGCAGTATTTT. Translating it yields CASSLARGTDTQYF.